This is a list of T cell receptor beta chains from one sample in a study of low-dose radiotherapy and immunotherapy resistance in tumors. TCRdb ran MiXCR on the reads and lists one entry per CDR3 protein. The sample holds 64,000 or so distinct CDR3 sequences; roughly 30% are singletons and the top ten take around 10%. Sequencing used PBMCs, obtained before treatment. The receptors come from a female donor with ovarian cancer. The CDR3 runs from the conserved cysteine through the conserved F or W. D genes are given only for firm matches. Only some rows state a clone size, as once, few, many or a class for expanded clones.

d_gene,j_gene,v_gene,abundance,CDR3aa,CDR3nt
TRBD2,TRBJ2-3,TRBV18,once,CASSPASRGRADTQYF,TGTGCCAGCTCACCAGCGAGTCGGGGGAGGGCAGATACGCAGTATTTT
TRBD2,TRBJ2-1,TRBV24-1,few,CATSDFGGLAGVYNEQFF,TGTGCCACCAGTGATTTTGGGGGACTAGCGGGAGTCTACAATGAGCAGTTCTTC
-,TRBJ1-1,TRBV20-1,-,CSALWGGITEAFF,TGCAGTGCTCTATGGGGGGGAATCACTGAAGCTTTCTTT
TRBD2,TRBJ2-3,TRBV6-5,many,CASSYAGETHTDTQYF,TGTGCCAGCAGTTACGCGGGGGAGACACACACAGATACGCAGTATTTT
TRBD1,TRBJ2-1,TRBV6-1,-,CASSGPGQRYNEQFF,TGTGCCAGCAGTGGACCGGGACAGAGGTACAATGAGCAGTTCTTC
TRBD1,TRBJ2-3,TRBV7-3,-,CASSLVGGSDTQYF,TGTGCCAGCAGCTTAGTAGGGGGCTCAGATACGCAGTATTTT
TRBD1,TRBJ1-5,TRBV6-2/TRBV6-3,-,CASSSRTGGRNQPQHF,TGTGCCAGCAGTTCGAGGACAGGCGGACGCAATCAGCCCCAGCATTTT
TRBD1,TRBJ2-7,TRBV4-3,-,CASSPPLDRKTSYEQYF,TGCGCCAGCAGTCCCCCACTGGACAGGAAAACCTCCTACGAGCAGTACTTC
-,TRBJ2-1,TRBV28,many,CASGGGVGAEQFF,TGTGCCAGCGGAGGGGGTGTAGGGGCTGAGCAGTTCTTC
-,TRBJ2-5,TRBV6-2/TRBV6-3,many,CASSSQGFQETQYF,TGTGCCAGCAGTTCCCAGGGTTTCCAAGAGACCCAGTACTTC
TRBD2,TRBJ2-5,TRBV4-2,-,CASSQSTSGGIQETQYF,TGTGCCAGCAGCCAATCGACTAGCGGGGGAATCCAAGAGACCCAGTACTTC
-,TRBJ2-1,TRBV9,-,CASSPSRDWSYEQFF,TGTGCCAGCAGCCCCTCCCGGGACTGGAGCTATGAGCAGTTCTTC
-,TRBJ2-7,TRBV14,-,CASSEGVHLGYEQYF,TGTGCCAGCAGCGAAGGGGTCCACCTAGGCTACGAGCAGTACTTC
-,TRBJ2-7,TRBV20-1,-,CSARDSANSYEQYF,TGCAGTGCTAGAGATTCGGCAAACTCCTACGAGCAGTACTTC
-,TRBJ2-7,TRBV12-5,-,CASGLGQGDSYEQYF,TGTGCTAGTGGTTTGGGGCAGGGCGACTCCTACGAGCAGTACTTC
-,TRBJ2-4,TRBV4-1,many,CASSQAPEQLRIQYF,TGCGCCAGCAGCCAAGCCCCCGAACAGCTTCGAATTCAGTACTTC
TRBD2,TRBJ2-7,TRBV19,many,CASSIVSTSGRNEQYF,TGTGCCAGTAGTATAGTTTCGACTAGCGGGAGGAACGAGCAGTACTTC
TRBD2,TRBJ2-2,TRBV11-2,-,CASSLQDSGRRIGELFF,TGTGCCAGCAGCTTACAAGATAGCGGGAGAAGGATCGGGGAGCTGTTTTTT
TRBD2,TRBJ2-3,TRBV28,few,CASTSRGDGTDTQYF,TGTGCCAGTACCTCCCGGGGGGATGGCACAGATACGCAGTATTTT
TRBD2,TRBJ2-1,TRBV28,-,CASKRAGGNEQFF,TGTGCCAGCAAGCGGGCGGGGGGGAATGAGCAGTTCTTC
-,TRBJ1-4,TRBV25-1,many,CASSEGAANEKLFF,TGTGCCAGCAGTGAAGGGGCGGCTAATGAAAAACTGTTTTTT
TRBD1,TRBJ1-4,TRBV2,many,CASSLDPDRSEVEKLFF,TGTGCCAGCAGCCTCGACCCGGACAGGTCTGAGGTTGAAAAACTGTTTTTT
TRBD2,TRBJ2-1,TRBV7-3,many,CASSLEGGTSGSEQFF,TGTGCCAGCAGCTTAGAGGGGGGGACTAGCGGGAGCGAGCAGTTCTTC
-,TRBJ2-2,TRBV12-3/TRBV12-4,many,CASSLRGLNTGELFF,TGTGCCAGCAGTTTACGGGGACTCAACACCGGGGAGCTGTTTTTT
TRBD1,TRBJ1-2,TRBV12-3/TRBV12-4,-,CASTRQGNYGYTF,TGTGCCAGCACTCGACAGGGGAACTATGGCTACACCTTC
TRBD2,TRBJ2-7,TRBV6-2/TRBV6-3,many,CASRSGTSTYEQYF,TGTGCCAGCCGATCCGGGACTAGCACTTACGAGCAGTACTTC
TRBD2,TRBJ2-7,TRBV10-2,many,CASRGTSGRLTTYEQYF,TGCGCCAGCCGAGGAACTAGCGGGAGGCTTACTACCTACGAGCAGTACTTC
-,TRBJ2-2,TRBV24-1,medium-sized,CATSEPRQNTGELFF,TGTGCCACCAGTGAACCTAGACAGAACACCGGGGAGCTGTTTTTT
TRBD2,TRBJ2-1,TRBV10-3,-,CAITKGLAGDNEQFF,TGTGCCATCACCAAGGGACTAGCGGGAGACAATGAGCAGTTCTTC
TRBD1,TRBJ1-2,TRBV7-6,few,CASSPRQGLGYTF,TGTGCCAGCAGCCCGAGACAGGGACTTGGCTACACCTTC
-,TRBJ2-1,TRBV6-2/TRBV6-3,-,CASKSPLEQFF,TGTGCCAGCAAGAGTCCCTTGGAGCAGTTCTTC
-,TRBJ2-4,TRBV20-1,many,CSAIGGGLAKNIQYF,TGCAGTGCTATAGGGGGAGGCTTAGCCAAAAACATTCAGTACTTC
TRBD1,TRBJ2-7,TRBV5-1,-,CASSSTGDYEQYF,TGCGCCAGCAGCTCCACAGGGGACTACGAGCAGTACTTC
-,TRBJ2-1,TRBV4-1,many,CASSQGYSYNEQFF,TGCGCCAGCAGCCAAGGGTATTCCTACAATGAGCAGTTCTTC
-,TRBJ2-6,TRBV5-8,many,CASSLAGAGANVLTF,TGTGCCAGCAGCTTGGCGGGGGCTGGGGCCAACGTCCTGACTTTC
-,TRBJ1-6,TRBV12-3/TRBV12-4,few,CASSLSGVGSPLHF,TGTGCCAGCAGTTTGTCGGGTGTTGGTTCACCCCTCCACTTT
-,TRBJ1-2,TRBV28,-,CASSLGQRDYGYTF,TGTGCCAGCAGTTTAGGGCAGAGGGACTATGGCTACACCTTC
-,TRBJ2-5,TRBV19,many,CASSIVGSQETQYF,TGTGCCAGTAGTATAGTTGGCAGCCAAGAGACCCAGTACTTC
-,TRBJ2-1,TRBV5-5,medium-sized,CASSTDGRSEQFF,TGTGCCAGCAGCACGGACGGGCGGAGTGAGCAGTTCTTC
TRBD2,TRBJ2-3,TRBV29-1,once,CSVEDPLAGGNTDTQYF,TGCAGCGTTGAAGATCCCCTAGCGGGAGGGAATACAGATACGCAGTATTTT
TRBD1,TRBJ1-5,TRBV5-3,-,CASSFKGWTGNNQPQHF,TGTGCCAGCAGCTTTAAGGGTTGGACAGGGAATAATCAGCCCCAGCATTTT
-,TRBJ2-7,TRBV20-1,once,CSARGMTGTYEQYF,TGCAGTGCTAGGGGTATGACAGGCACCTACGAGCAGTACTTC
TRBD2,TRBJ2-5,TRBV11-1,-,CASSGLAGAQTQYF,TGTGCCAGCAGCGGACTAGCGGGGGCACAGACCCAGTACTTC
-,TRBJ2-3,TRBV19,many,CASRLADAASTDTQYF,TGTGCCAGTAGGCTGGCCGACGCGGCTAGCACAGATACGCAGTATTTT
TRBD1,TRBJ2-7,TRBV18,many,CASSSKDRAEQYF,TGTGCCAGCTCATCCAAGGACAGGGCCGAGCAGTACTTC
-,TRBJ1-2,TRBV19,-,CATSAQRDNYGYTF,TGTGCCACTTCGGCACAACGAGATAACTATGGCTACACCTTC
-,TRBJ1-1,TRBV7-2,few,CASSQQNTEAFF,TGTGCCAGCAGCCAACAGAACACTGAAGCTTTCTTT
-,TRBJ2-2,TRBV10-3,many,CAISPSFGGRNTGELFF,TGTGCCATCAGTCCCAGTTTCGGGGGACGGAACACCGGGGAGCTGTTTTTT
-,TRBJ1-5,TRBV6-2/TRBV6-3,many,CASSYPTGLSNQPQHF,TGTGCCAGCAGTTACCCGACAGGACTTAGCAATCAGCCCCAGCATTTT
-,TRBJ2-7,TRBV28,-,CASRGAGSSYEQYF,TGTGCCAGCAGAGGGGCAGGTAGCTCCTACGAGCAGTACTTC
TRBD2,TRBJ2-1,TRBV5-1,many,CASSPSGDSYNEQFF,TGCGCCAGCAGCCCCAGCGGGGACTCCTACAATGAGCAGTTCTTC
TRBD1,TRBJ2-7,TRBV3-1,many,CASSQGTGTVYEQYF,TGTGCCAGCAGCCAGGGGACAGGGACAGTCTACGAGCAGTACTTC
-,TRBJ2-1,TRBV30,many,CAWSVPGRYDNEQFF,TGTGCCTGGAGTGTACCAGGGAGGTATGACAATGAGCAGTTCTTC
-,TRBJ2-7,TRBV11-3,-,CATSGAGLEQYF,TGTGCCACCTCGGGAGCGGGCCTCGAGCAATACTTC
-,TRBJ2-7,TRBV19,many,CASSRSGYYEQYF,TGTGCCAGTTCGCGATCTGGATACTACGAGCAGTACTTC
-,TRBJ2-1,TRBV5-1,many,CASSHDRTRRTYGLYNEQFF,TGCGCCAGCAGCCACGACAGGACTAGAAGGACCTACGGGTTGTACAATGAGCAGTTCTTC